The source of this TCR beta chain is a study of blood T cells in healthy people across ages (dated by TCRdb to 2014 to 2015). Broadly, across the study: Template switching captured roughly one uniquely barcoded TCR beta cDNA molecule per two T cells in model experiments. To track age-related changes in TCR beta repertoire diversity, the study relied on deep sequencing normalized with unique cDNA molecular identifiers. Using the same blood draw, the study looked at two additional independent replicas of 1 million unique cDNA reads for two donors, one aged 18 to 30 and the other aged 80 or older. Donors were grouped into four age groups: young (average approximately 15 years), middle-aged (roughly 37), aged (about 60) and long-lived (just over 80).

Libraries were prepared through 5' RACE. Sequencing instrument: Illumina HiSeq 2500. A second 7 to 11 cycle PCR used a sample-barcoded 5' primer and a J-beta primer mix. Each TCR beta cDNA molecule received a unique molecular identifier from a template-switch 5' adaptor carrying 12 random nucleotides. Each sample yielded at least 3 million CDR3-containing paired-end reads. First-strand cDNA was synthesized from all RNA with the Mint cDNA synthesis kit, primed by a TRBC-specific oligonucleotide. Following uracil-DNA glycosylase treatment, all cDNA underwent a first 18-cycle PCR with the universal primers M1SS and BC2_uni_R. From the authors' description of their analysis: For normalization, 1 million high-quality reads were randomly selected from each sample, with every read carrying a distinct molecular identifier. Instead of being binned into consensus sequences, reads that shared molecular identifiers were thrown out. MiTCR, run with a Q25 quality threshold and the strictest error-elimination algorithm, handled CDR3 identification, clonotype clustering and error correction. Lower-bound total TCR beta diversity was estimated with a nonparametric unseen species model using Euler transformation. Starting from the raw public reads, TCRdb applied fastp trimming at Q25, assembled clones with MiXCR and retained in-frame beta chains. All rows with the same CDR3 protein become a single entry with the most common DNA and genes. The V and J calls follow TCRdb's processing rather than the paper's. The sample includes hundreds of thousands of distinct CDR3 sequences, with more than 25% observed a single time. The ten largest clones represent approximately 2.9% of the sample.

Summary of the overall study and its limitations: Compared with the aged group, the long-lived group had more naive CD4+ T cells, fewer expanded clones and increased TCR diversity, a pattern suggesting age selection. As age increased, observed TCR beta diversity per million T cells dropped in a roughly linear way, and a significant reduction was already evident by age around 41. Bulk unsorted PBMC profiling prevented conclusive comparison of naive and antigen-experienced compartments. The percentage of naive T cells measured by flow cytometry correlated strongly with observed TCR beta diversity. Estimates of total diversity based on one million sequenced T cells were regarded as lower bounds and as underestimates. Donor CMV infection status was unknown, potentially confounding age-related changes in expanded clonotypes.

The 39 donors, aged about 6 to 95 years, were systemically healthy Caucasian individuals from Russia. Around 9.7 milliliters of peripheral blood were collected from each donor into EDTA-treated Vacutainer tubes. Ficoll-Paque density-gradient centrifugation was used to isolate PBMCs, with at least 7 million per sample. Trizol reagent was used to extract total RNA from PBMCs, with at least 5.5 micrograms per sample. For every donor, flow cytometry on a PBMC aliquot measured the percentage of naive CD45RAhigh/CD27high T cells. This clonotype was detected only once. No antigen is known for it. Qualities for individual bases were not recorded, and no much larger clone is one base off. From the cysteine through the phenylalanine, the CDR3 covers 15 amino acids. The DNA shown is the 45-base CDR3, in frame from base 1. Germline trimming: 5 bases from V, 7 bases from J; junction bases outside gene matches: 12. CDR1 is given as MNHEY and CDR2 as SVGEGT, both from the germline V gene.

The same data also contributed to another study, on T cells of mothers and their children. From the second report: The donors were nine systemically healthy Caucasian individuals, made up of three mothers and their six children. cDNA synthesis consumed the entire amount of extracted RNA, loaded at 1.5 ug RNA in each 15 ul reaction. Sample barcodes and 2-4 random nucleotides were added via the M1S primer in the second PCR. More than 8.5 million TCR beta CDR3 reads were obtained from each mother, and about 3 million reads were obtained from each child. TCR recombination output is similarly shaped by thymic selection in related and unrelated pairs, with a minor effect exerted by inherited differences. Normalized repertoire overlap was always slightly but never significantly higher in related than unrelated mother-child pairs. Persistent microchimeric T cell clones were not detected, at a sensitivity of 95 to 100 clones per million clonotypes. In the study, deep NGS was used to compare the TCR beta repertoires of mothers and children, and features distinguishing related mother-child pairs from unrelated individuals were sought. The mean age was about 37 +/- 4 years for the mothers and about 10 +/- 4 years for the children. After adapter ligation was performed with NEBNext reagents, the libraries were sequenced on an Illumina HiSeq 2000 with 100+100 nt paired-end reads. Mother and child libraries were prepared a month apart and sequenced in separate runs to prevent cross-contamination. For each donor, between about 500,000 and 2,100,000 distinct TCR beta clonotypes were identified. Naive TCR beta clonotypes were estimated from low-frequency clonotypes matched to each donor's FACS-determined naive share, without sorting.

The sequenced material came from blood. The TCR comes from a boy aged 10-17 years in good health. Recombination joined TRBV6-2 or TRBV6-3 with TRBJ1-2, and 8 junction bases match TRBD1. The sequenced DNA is TGTGCCAGCAGTCGGGACAGGACGCACATTGGTGGCTACACCTTC. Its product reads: CASSRDRTHIGGYTF.